This paragraph covers one TCR beta chain sequence. The sample is drawn from a study of blood T cell repertoires in COVID-19. At the level of the study: Acute and convalescent COVID-19 samples came from the United States, Italy and Spain. T cells, B-cell-depleted T cells, or PBMCs supplied cDNA or gDNA.

Cohort placement rested on clinical history that participants reported themselves. This CDR3 spans 14 amino acids. The V end was cut by 6 bases, the J end by 5 bases, with 13 bases between. Germline V gene data show CDR1 as LNHDA and CDR2 as SQIVND (reference sequence). Clones were sequenced by immunoSEQ multiplex PCR, and TCRdb holds only the in-frame ones, with some missing. This sample has 250,000 to 300,000 clones, with roughly 91% found just once. The gene calls are TRBV19 and TRBJ1-4; no clear D. This TCR came from a middle-aged woman with acute COVID-19. Material for sequencing was PBMCs or T cells enriched from blood (not recorded which). The CDR3 DNA is TGTGCCAGTAGCCGGCCGGGAGGCAATGAAAAACTGTTTTTT. Translated: CASSRPGGNEKLFF.